The text below deals with one T cell receptor beta chain. What this receptor recognizes is not known. The record has no base qualities; no much larger clone is one base away. The sample originates from a study of memory CD4+ T cells and cytomegalovirus serostatus (dated by TCRdb to the late 2010s). As for the study more broadly: The cohort comprised 33 healthy Belgian adults, 9 CMV seropositive and some 25 CMV seronegative. To replicate a published TCR-based CMV serostatus classifier, the researchers sequenced the CD4+ memory TCRbeta repertoires of a Belgian cohort whose cytomegalovirus serostatus was known. General conclusions and limits of the study: For CMV serostatus prediction, a median bootstrapped AUC of approximately 0.95 was reached with the original framework, and a median bootstrapped AUC of approximately 0.9 was reached with a US-trained random forest. Among the 150 to 200 previously reported CMV-associated TCRbeta sequences, 67 showed up in the CD4+ memory repertoires, with each one found in between one and five individuals. Only CD4+CD45RO+ memory cells were sequenced, in contrast to the original study, in which naive and memory CD4+ and CD8+ populations were covered. On the Belgian cohort, the classifier based on the original framework reached a median bootstrapped AUC of approximately 0.94, with a 95% CI of 0.76-1.00. Results were interpreted as suggesting that the CMV-associated TCR signature is largely present in the CD4+ memory repertoire.

The Quick-DNA Microprep Kit was used to extract genomic DNA from the sorted cells. Amplification of TCRbeta DNA was done with the immunoSEQ hsTCRbeta kit, following the protocol from the manufacturer. TCRbeta libraries were sequenced on an Illumina MiSeq instrument. In the authors' own workflow: Following removal of out-of-frame sequences, 2 million to 2.5 million distinct TCRbeta sequences were retained, with an average of roughly 70,000 per individual. Each individual was scored using the number of some 160 previously reported CMV-associated TCRbeta sequences that the individual carried and the total number of productive distinct TCRbeta sequences. A beta-binomial model was reimplemented in Python, and scikit-learn random forests with default parameters were trained on US cohort data. Classifier performance on the Belgian cohort was summarized as median AUC with percentile confidence intervals over 10,000 bootstrap iterations. Imported from immuneACCESS, the table was reduced by TCRdb to in-frame sequences with V and J called. These copies leave out some clones; in studies compared against another copy, an unresolved V gene accounts for under half, and the cause of the remainder is not known. The DNA gave D and trimming, while V, J and clone size come from that table. The sample table contains about 52,000 clones; only one count was recorded for about 86% of them. The ten most abundant clones make up 2% of the sample.

Single viable CD3+CD4+CD8-CD45RO+ cells were sorted as memory CD4+ T cells on a FACSAria II. To determine CMV serostatus, a Roche Elecsys assay was used that detects serum IgG against CMV pp150, pp28, p38 and p52. Once the samples were thawed, total CD4+ T cells were enriched through positive selection using CD4 magnetic microbeads. The samples came from a different study that was designed specifically to examine the CD4+ T cell memory repertoire. Peripheral blood mononuclear cells were isolated and cryopreserved according to standard operating procedures, and serum was stored at -80 degrees C. CD3-PerCP (BW264/56), CD4-APC (RPA-T4), CD45RO-PE (UCHT1) and CD8-Pacific Orange (3B5) antibodies were used for staining, and non-viable cells were excluded with Sytox blue. At the junction V is shortened by 8 bases and J by 0 bases, with 8 bases in between. The germline V gene (reference sequence) yields MNHNY for CDR1 and SVGAGI for CDR2. The CDR3 covers 13 residues, taking in both the cysteine and the phenylalanine. Left in the record is the CDR3 DNA by itself, 39 bases read in frame from the first base.

The sequence joins TRBV6-6 to TRBJ1-3, with an unclear D gene assignment. This clonotype originated in an adult in good health and CMV-seropositive. Sequenced material: memory CD4+ T cells from blood. The CDR3 sequence is CASPNHSGNTIYF. The base sequence is TGTGCCAGCCCAAACCACTCTGGAAACACCATATATTTT.